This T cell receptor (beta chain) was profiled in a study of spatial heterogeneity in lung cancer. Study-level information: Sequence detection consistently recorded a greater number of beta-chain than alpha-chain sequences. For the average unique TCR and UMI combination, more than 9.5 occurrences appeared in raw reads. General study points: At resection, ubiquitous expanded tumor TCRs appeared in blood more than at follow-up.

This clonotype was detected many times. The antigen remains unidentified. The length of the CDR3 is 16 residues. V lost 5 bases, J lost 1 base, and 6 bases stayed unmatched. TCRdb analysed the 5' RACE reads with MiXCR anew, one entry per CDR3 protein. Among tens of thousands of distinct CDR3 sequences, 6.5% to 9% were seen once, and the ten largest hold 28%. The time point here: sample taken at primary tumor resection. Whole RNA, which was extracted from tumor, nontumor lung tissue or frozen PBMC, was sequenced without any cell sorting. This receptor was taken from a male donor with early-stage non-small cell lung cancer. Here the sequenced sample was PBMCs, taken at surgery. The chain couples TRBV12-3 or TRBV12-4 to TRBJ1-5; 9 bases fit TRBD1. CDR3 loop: CASSLQTGGSNQPQHF. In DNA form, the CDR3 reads TGTGCCAGCAGTCTCCAGACAGGGGGAAGCAATCAGCCCCAGCATTTT.